A selection of T cell receptor beta chains follows, all from one sample in a study of T cell repertoires in cytomegalovirus infection. Their antigens remain unidentified. TCRdb recomputed calls from the reads with MiXCR, one row per CDR3 protein. Among 900,000 to 950,000 distinct CDR3 sequences listed, approximately 31% were seen once. The starting material was cultured CD8+ T cells from PBMCs, obtained from culture after CMV antigen stimulation. These receptors originate from a human donor in good health (CMV status not recorded). Some clones in this sample may be carry-over from other donors' samples. CDR3s include the opening cysteine and the closing phenylalanine or tryptophan. A D gene is named only where the DNA matches it firmly. Clone sizes are given selectively: once, few, many, or a class where the clone is expanded.

abundance	d_gene	v_gene	j_gene	CDR3nt	CDR3aa
many	.	TRBV7-9	TRBJ2-2	TGTGCCAGCAGCTCCGGGCAACAGAGAAAAAACACCGGGGAGCTGTTTTTT	CASSSGQQRKNTGELFF
.	.	TRBV11-1	TRBJ1-6	TGTGCCAGCAGCTTAGTGGAGCTTTATTCACCCCTCCACTTT	CASSLVELYSPLHF
few	TRBD1	TRBV27	TRBJ1-5	TGTGCCAGCTATACCCGGGGACAGGGTACCCTCGTGGCCCAGCATTTT	CASYTRGQGTLVAQHF
few	.	TRBV6-2/TRBV6-3	TRBJ2-6	TGTGCCAGCACAAATGGCTCTGGGGCCAACGTCCTGACTTTC	CASTNGSGANVLTF
once	.	TRBV4-3	TRBJ1-2	TGCGCCAGCAGCCAACTTGTGGATCAGGGCTTTTTTGGCTACACCTTC	CASSQLVDQGFFGYTF
few	.	TRBV7-9	TRBJ1-5	TGTGCCAGCAGCTTAGCAGGGAACCTCCAGCCCCAGCATTTT	CASSLAGNLQPQHF
.	TRBD1	TRBV2	TRBJ2-1	TGTGCCGGTGGGACAGTCTCCTACAATGAGCAGTTCTTC	CAGGTVSYNEQFF
many	.	TRBV7-6	TRBJ2-2	TGTGCCAGCAGCGATTTTCATCAGGCCGGGGAGCTGTTTTTT	CASSDFHQAGELFF
.	.	TRBV4-1	TRBJ2-1	TGCGCCAGCAGCCCGATAGCGGGTCAGGGGAATGAGCAGTTCTTC	CASSPIAGQGNEQFF
.	.	TRBV29-1	TRBJ2-7	TGCAGCGTTGAAGAAAAAGGCCGCTCTCTCGAGCAGTACTTC	CSVEEKGRSLEQYF
few	TRBD1	TRBV18	TRBJ2-1	TGTGCCAGCTCACCAGAGAAGGGACAGGGGTTCTACAATGAGCAGTTCTTC	CASSPEKGQGFYNEQFF
few	.	TRBV4-1	TRBJ1-1	TGCGCCAGCAGCCAAGATGAGCTGGGCACTGAAGCTTTCTTT	CASSQDELGTEAFF
few	TRBD1	TRBV6-1	TRBJ2-2	TGTGCCAGCAGTGAGACAGGGGGCATGGCCGGGGAGCTGTTTTTT	CASSETGGMAGELFF
once	TRBD1	TRBV7-9	TRBJ1-4	TGTGCCAGCAGCTTCGGACAGGGGAGGGAAAAACTGTTTTTT	CASSFGQGREKLFF
many	TRBD1	TRBV12-3/TRBV12-4	TRBJ1-4	TGTGCCAGCAGTTCCGATGAAGGACAGGGGGCCGAAAAACTGTTTTTT	CASSSDEGQGAEKLFF
.	.	TRBV19	TRBJ2-2	TGTGCCAGTAGTATGTTGGGGGCCGGGGAGCTGTTTTTT	CASSMLGAGELFF
.	TRBD2	TRBV11-2	TRBJ2-5	TGTGCCAGCAGCGACCGGACTAGCGGGGGGAAAGAGACCCAGTACTTC	CASSDRTSGGKETQYF
.	.	TRBV12-3/TRBV12-4	TRBJ1-5	TGTGCCAGCAGTTTGGGGGGACAAAGCAGCAATCAGCCCCAGCATTTT	CASSLGGQSSNQPQHF
once	.	TRBV2	TRBJ1-1	TGTGCCAGCAGTGAAGGTTGGTTGGGGCAAGGGAACACTGAAGCTTTCTTT	CASSEGWLGQGNTEAFF
.	.	TRBV6-1	TRBJ2-2	TGTGCCAGCAGTGAGTTGGACTACCTCTCGAGCACCGGGGAGCTGTTTTTT	CASSELDYLSSTGELFF
few	TRBD1	TRBV4-2	TRBJ2-7	TGTGCCAGCAGCCAAGCGGGACAGGGCATCGCCTACGAGCAGTACTTC	CASSQAGQGIAYEQYF
.	.	TRBV27	TRBJ2-1	TGTGCCAGCAGTTTGGACAATTCCTACAATGAGCAGTTCTTC	CASSLDNSYNEQFF
.	TRBD2	TRBV3-1	TRBJ2-3	TGTGCCAGCAGCCAAAAACCGGGACTATACCGCACAGATACGCAGTATTTT	CASSQKPGLYRTDTQYF
few	TRBD1	TRBV6-2/TRBV6-3	TRBJ1-6	TGTGCCAGCAGTTATTCCGACAGGGTCGGATCACCCCTCCACTTT	CASSYSDRVGSPLHF
few	TRBD1	TRBV4-1	TRBJ2-2	TGCGCCAGCAGCCAAGATAGAACAGGGGTCCCCGAGGAGCTGTTTTTT	CASSQDRTGVPEELFF
few	TRBD2	TRBV20-1	TRBJ2-1	TGCAGTGCTATCACTAGCGGGTACCGAAGCTCCTACAATGAGCAGTTCTTC	CSAITSGYRSSYNEQFF
.	.	TRBV7-6	TRBJ2-3	TGTGCCAGCAGCTTAATGTTGGGGGCTGGGGATACGCAGTATTTT	CASSLMLGAGDTQYF
.	.	TRBV6-1	TRBJ1-5	TGTGCCAGCAGCCAGCTACAGGCTCGACCGGTAAACAATCAGCCCCAGCATTTT	CASSQLQARPVNNQPQHF
.	.	TRBV9	TRBJ2-2	TGTGCCAGCAGCGTAGGGGCAGGAGGGGGAACCGGGGAGCTGTTTTTT	CASSVGAGGGTGELFF